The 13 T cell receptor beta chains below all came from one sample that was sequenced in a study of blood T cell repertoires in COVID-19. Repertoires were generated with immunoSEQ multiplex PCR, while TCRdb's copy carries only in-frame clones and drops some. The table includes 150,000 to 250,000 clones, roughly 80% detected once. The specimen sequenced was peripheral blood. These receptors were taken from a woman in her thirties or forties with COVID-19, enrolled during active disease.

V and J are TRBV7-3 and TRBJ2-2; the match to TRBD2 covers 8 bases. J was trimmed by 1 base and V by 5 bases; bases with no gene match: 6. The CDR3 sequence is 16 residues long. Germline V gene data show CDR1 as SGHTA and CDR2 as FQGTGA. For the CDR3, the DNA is TGTGCCAGCAGCCCCCAGAGCGGGGGGAACACCGGGGAGCTGTTTTTT. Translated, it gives CASSPQSGGNTGELFF. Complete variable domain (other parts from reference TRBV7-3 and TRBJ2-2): GAGVSQTPSNKVTEKGKYVELRCDPISGHTALYWYRQSLGQGPEFLIYFQGTGAADDSGLPNDRFFAVRPEGSVSTLKIQRTERGDSAVYLCASSPQSGGNTGELFFGEGSRLTVL.

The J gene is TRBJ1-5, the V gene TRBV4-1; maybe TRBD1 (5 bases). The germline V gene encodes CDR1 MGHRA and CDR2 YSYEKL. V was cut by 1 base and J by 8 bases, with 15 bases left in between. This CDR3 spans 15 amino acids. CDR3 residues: CASSQGGGSKEPQHF. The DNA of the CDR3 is TGCGCCAGCAGCCAAGGGGGGGGGAGTAAGGAGCCCCAGCATTTT.

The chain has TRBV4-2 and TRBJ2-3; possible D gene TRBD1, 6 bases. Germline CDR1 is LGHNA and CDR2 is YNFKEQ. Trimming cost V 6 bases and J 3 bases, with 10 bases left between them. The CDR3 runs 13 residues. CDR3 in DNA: TGTGCCAGCAGTCTACAGGGTACAGATACGCAGTATTTT. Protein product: CASSLQGTDTQYF.

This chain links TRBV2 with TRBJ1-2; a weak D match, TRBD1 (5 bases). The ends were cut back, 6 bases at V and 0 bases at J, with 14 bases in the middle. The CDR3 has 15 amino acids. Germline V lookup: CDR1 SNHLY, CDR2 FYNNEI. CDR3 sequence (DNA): TGTGCCAGCAGAGCCAGGGTGCGCACTAACTATGGCTACACCTTC. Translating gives CASRARVRTNYGYTF. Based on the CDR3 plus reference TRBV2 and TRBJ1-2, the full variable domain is EPEVTQTPSHQVTQMGQEVILRCVPISNHLYFYWYRQILGQKVEFLVSFYNNEISEKSEIFDDQFSVERPDGSNFTLKIRSTKLEDSAMYFCASRARVRTNYGYTFGSGTRLTVV.

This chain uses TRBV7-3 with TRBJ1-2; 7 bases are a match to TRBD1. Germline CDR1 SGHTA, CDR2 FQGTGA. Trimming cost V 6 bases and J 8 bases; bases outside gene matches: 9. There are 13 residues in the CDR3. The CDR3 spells CASSQTGIKGYTF. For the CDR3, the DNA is TGTGCCAGCAGTCAGACAGGGATAAAAGGCTACACCTTC. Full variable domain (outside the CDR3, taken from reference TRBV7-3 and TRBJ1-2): GAGVSQTPSNKVTEKGKYVELRCDPISGHTALYWYRQSLGQGPEFLIYFQGTGAADDSGLPNDRFFAVRPEGSVSTLKIQRTERGDSAVYLCASSQTGIKGYTFGSGTRLTVV.

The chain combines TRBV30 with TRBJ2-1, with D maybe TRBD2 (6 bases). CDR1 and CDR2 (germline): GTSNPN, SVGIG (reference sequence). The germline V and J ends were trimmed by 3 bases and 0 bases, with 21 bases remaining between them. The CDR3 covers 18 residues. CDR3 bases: TGTGCCTGGAGGGAATTAGAGCGGGCTGCTAGCTCCTACAATGAGCAGTTCTTC. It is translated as CAWRELERAASSYNEQFF.

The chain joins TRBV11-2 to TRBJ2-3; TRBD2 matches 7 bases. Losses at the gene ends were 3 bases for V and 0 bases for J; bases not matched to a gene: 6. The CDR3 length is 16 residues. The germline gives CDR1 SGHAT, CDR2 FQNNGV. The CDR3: CASSFTASGSTDTQYF. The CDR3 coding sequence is TGTGCCAGCAGCTTCACTGCTAGCGGTAGCACAGATACGCAGTATTTT.

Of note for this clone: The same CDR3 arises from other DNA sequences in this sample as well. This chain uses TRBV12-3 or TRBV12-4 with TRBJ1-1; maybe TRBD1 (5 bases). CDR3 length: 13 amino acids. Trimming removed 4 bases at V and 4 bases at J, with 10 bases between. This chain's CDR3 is CASSSGGATEAFF. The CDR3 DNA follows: TGTGCCAGCAGTTCTGGTGGGGCCACTGAAGCTTTCTTT.

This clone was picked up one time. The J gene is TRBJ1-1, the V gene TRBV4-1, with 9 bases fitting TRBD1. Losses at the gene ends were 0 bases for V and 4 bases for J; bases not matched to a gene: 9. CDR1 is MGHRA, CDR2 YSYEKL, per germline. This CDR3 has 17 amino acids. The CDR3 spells CASSQEVRTGEPTEAFF. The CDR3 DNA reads TGCGCCAGCAGCCAAGAGGTCAGGACAGGGGAGCCCACTGAAGCTTTCTTT.

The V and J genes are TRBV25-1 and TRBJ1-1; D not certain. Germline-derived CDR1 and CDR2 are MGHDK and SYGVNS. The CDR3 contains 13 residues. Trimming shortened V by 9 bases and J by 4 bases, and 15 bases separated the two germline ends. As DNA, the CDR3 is TGTGCCAGTCAAGCCCCCCAGGCCACTGAAGCTTTCTTT. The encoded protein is CASQAPQATEAFF.

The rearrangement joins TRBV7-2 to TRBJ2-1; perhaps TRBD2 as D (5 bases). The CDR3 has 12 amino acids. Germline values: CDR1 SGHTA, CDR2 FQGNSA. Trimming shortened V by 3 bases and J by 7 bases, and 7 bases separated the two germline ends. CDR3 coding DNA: TGTGCCAGCAGCTTGGACTGGAATGAGCAGTTCTTC. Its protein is CASSLDWNEQFF.

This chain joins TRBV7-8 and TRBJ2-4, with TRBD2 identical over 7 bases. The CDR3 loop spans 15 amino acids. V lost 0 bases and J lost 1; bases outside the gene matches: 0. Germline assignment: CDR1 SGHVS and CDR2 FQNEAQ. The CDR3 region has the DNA TGTGCCAGCAGCTTAGCGCGGGGGGCCAAAAACATTCAGTACTTC. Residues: CASSLARGAKNIQYF.

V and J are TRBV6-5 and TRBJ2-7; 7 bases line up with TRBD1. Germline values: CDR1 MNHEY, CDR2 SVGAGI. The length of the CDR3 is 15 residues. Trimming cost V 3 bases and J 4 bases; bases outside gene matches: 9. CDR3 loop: CASSYSLMTGYEQYF. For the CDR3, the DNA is TGTGCCAGCAGTTATTCCCTTATGACAGGGTACGAGCAGTACTTC.